This T cell receptor beta chain was recovered during a study of cytomegalovirus exposure and HLA in healthy donors. 60 Vbeta and 13 Jbeta primers were used in PCR. Clones were read by immunoSEQ multiplex PCR, and TCRdb kept only the in-frame ones, dropping some. The data contain 150,000 or so clones, about 77% of them singletons. The CDR3 totals 14 residues. V lost 3 bases, J lost 7 bases, and 4 bases stayed unmatched. Germline V gene lookup returns CDR1 SGHTA and CDR2 FQGNSA. This clonotype originated in a man aged 18 to 35 in good health and CMV-seropositive. The V call is TRBV7-2, the J call TRBJ1-4; 8 positions match TRBD1. Sample: PBMCs. The CDR3 reads CASSLHRGGEKLFF. CDR3 nucleotides: TGTGCCAGCAGCTTGCACAGGGGGGGTGAAAAACTGTTTTTT.